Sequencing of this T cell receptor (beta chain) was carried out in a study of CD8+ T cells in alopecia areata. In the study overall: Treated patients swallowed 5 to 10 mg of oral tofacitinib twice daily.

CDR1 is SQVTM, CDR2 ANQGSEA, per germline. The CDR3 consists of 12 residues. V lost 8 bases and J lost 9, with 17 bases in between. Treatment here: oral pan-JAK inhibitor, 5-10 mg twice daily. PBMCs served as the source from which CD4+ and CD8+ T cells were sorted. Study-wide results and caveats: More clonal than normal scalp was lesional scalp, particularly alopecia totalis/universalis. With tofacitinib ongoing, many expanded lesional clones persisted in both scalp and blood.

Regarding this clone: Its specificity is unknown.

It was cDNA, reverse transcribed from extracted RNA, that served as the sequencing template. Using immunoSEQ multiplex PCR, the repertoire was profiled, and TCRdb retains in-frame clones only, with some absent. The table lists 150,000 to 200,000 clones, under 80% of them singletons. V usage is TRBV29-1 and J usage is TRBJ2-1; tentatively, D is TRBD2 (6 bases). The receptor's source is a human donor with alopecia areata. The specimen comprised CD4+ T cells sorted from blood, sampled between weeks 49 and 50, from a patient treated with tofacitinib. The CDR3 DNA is TGCAGCTTAAGAAAGGGAGGTCGTGAGCAGTTCTTC. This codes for CSLRKGGREQFF.